This T cell receptor (beta chain) was sequenced during a study of T cells after yellow fever vaccination. TCRdb re-called the 5' RACE reads with MiXCR, one entry per CDR3 protein. The sample includes around 150,000 distinct CDR3 sequences, 6% to 7.5% seen only once; the top ten take over 2%. Germline lookup yields CDR1 SGDLS and CDR2 YYNGEE. V shed 0 bases, J shed 7 bases, and the junction held 6 bases outside the gene matches. There are 16 residues in the CDR3. This clonotype was recorded at least ten times. V and J are TRBV9 and TRBJ2-2, with 10 bases lining up with TRBD2. The TCR originated in a man between 18 and 35 years old who received the YFV17D yellow fever vaccine. The sample consisted of CD4+ T cells sorted from PBMCs, taken 4 to 6 days after the first yellow fever vaccination. Written as DNA, the CDR3 is TGTGCCAGCAGCGTAGGTAGCGGGGGGACACACGGGGAGCTGTTTTTT. Translation: CASSVGSGGTHGELFF. The full variable domain, its missing parts supplied by reference TRBV9 and TRBJ2-2, is DSGVTQTPKHLITATGQRVTLRCSPRSGDLSVYWYQQSLDQGLQFLIQYYNGEERAKGNILERFSAQQFPDLHSELNLSSLELGDSALYFCASSVGSGGTHGELFFGEGSRLTVL.